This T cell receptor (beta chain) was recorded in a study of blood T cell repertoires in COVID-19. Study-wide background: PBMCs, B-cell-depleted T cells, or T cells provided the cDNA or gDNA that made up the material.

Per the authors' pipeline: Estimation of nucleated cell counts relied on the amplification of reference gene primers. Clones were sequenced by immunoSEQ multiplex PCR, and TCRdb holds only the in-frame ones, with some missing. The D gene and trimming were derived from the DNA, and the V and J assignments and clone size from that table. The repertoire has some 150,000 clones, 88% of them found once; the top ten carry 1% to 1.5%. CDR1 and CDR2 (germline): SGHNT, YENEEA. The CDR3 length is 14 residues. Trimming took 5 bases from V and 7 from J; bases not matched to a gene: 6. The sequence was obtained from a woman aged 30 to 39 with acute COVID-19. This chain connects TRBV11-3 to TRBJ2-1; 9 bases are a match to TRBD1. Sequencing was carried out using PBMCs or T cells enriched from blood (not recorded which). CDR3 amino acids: CASSAEDRGNEQFF. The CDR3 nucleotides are TGTGCCAGCAGCGCCGAGGACAGGGGTAATGAGCAGTTCTTC.